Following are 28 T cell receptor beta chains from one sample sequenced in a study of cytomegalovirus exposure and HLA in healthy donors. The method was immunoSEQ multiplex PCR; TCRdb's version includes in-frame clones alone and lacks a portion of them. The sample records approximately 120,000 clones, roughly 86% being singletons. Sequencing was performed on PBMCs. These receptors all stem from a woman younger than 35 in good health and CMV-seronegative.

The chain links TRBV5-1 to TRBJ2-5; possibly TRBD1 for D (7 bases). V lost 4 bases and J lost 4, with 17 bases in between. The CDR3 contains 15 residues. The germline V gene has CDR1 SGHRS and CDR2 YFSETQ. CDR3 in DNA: TGCGCCAGCAGCCGGGACAGCGGGCGTGGAGAGACCCAGTACTTC. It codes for CASSRDSGRGETQYF. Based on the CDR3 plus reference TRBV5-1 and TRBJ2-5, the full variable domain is KAGVTQTPRYLIKTRGQQVTLSCSPISGHRSVSWYQQTPGQGLQFLFEYFSETQRNKGNFPGRFSGRQFSNSRSEMNVSTLELGDSALYLCASSRDSGRGETQYFGPGTRLLVL.

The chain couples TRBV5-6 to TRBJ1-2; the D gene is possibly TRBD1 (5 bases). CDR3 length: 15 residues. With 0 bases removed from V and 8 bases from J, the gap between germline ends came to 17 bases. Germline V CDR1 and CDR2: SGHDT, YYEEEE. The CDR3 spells CASSLASGGLSGYTF. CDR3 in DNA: TGTGCCAGCAGCTTGGCCTCGGGGGGGTTGAGCGGCTACACCTTC.

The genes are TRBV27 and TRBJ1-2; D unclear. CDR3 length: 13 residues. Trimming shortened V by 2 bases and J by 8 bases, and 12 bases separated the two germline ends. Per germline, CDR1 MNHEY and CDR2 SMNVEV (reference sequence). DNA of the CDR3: TGTGCCAGCAGTTTAATAGGAGGTTGGGGCTACACCTTC. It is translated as CASSLIGGWGYTF.

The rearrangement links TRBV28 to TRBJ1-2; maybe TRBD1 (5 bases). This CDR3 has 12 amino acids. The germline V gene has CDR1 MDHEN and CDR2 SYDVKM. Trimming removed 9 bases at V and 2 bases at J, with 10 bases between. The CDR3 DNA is TGTGCCAGTTGGGGACTGAACTATGGCTACACCTTC. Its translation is CASWGLNYGYTF.

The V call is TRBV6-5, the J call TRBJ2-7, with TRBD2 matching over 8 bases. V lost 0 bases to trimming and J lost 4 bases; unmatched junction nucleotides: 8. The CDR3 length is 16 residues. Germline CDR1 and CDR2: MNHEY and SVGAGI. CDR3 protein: CASSYSITGGRYEQYF. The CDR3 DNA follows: TGTGCCAGCAGTTACTCGATTACGGGAGGGCGGTACGAGCAGTACTTC.

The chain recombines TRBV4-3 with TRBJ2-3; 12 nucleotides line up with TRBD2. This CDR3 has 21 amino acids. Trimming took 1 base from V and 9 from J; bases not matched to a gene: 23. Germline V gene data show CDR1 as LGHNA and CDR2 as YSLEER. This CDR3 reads CASSQASPGGRLAGARITQYF. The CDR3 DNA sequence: TGCGCCAGCAGCCAAGCGTCACCGGGAGGACGACTAGCGGGAGCTCGAATAACGCAGTATTTT.

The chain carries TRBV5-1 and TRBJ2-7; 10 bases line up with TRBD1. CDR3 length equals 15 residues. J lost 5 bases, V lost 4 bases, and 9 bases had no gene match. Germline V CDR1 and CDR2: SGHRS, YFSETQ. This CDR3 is CASSPGTGAPDEQYF. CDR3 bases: TGCGCCAGCAGCCCAGGGACAGGGGCCCCCGACGAGCAGTACTTC.

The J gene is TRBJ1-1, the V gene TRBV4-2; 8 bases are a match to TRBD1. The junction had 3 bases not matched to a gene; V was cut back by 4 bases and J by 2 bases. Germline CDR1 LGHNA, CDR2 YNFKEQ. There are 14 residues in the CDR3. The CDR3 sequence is CASSRQGLNTEAFF. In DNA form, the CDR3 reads TGTGCCAGCAGCCGACAGGGGCTTAACACTGAAGCTTTCTTT.

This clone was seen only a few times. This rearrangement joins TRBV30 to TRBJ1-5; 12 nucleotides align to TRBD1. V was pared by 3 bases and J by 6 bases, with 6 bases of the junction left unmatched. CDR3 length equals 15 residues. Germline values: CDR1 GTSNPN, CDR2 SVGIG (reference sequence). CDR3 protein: CAWSLGQGASQPQHF. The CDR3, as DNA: TGTGCCTGGAGCCTGGGACAGGGGGCTAGTCAGCCCCAGCATTTT.

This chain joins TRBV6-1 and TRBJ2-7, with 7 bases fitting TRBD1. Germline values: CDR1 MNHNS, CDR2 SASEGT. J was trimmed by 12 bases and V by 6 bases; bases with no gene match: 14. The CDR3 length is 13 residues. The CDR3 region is CASSQGQVLTLYF. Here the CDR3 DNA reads TGTGCCAGCAGCCAAGGACAGGTGCTAACGTTGTACTTC.

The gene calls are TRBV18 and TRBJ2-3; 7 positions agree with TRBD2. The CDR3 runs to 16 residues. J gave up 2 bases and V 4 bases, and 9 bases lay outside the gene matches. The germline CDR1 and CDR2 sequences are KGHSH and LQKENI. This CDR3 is CASSQSSGLHTDTQYF. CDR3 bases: TGTGCCAGCTCACAATCTAGCGGTCTACACACAGATACGCAGTATTTT.

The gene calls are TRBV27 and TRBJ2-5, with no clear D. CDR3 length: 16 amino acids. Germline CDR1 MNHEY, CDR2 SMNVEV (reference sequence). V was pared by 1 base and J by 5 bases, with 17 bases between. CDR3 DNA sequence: TGTGCCAGCAGTTTATTGGCCTCCTCCCATGTCGAGACCCAGTACTTC. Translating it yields CASSLLASSHVETQYF.

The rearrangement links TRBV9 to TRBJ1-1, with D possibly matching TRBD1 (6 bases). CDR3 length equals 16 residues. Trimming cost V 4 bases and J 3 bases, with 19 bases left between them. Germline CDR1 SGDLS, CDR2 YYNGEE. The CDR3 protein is CASSQGGGVIYTEAFF. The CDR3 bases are TGTGCCAGCAGCCAAGGAGGGGGGGTTATTTACACTGAAGCTTTCTTT.

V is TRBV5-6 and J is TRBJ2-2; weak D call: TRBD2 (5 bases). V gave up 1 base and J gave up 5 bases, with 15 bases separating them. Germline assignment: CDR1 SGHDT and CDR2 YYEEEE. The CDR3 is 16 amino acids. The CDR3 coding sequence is TGTGCCAGCAGCTTGATTGACGGGGTAGGGACCGGGGAGCTGTTTTTT. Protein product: CASSLIDGVGTGELFF.

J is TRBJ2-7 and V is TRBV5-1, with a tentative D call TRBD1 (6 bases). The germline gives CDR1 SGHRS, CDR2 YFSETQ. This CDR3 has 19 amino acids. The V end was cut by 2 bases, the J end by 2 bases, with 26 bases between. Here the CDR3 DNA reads TGCGCCAGCAGCTTTCCCCTCTCCCAGGGGCGCACCCCTACCTACGAGCAGTACTTC. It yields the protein CASSFPLSQGRTPTYEQYF.

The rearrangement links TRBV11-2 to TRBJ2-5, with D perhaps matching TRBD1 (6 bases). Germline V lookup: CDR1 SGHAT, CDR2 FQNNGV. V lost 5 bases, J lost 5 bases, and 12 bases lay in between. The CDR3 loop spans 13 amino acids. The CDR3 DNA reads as TGTGCCAGCAGCCCGACAGGCGGGGAGACCCAGTACTTC. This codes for CASSPTGGETQYF.

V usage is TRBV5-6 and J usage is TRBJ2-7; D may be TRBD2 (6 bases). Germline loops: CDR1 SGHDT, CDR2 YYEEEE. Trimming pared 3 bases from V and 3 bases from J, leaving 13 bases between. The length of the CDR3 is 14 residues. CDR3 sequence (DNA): TGTGCCAGCAGCTCAGGGACTGGGAACTACGAGCAGTACTTC. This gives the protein CASSSGTGNYEQYF.

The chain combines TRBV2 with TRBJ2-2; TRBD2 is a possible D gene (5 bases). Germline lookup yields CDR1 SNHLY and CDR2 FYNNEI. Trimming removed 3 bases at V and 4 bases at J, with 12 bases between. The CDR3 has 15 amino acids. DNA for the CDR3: TGTGCCAGCAGTGATTCGGGGTCCGGCACCGGGGAGCTGTTTTTT. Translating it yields CASSDSGSGTGELFF.

As DNA, the CDR3 is TGTGCCAGCAGCCGGGACAGGGGGCTATACAATGAGCAGTTCTTC. Translation: CASSRDRGLYNEQFF. The chain couples TRBV6-5 to TRBJ2-1; 12 bases are shared with TRBD1. Germline CDR1 reads MNHEY; CDR2 reads SVGAGI. There are 15 residues in the CDR3. Trimming removed 6 bases from V and 4 bases from J; junction bases left unmatched: 4.

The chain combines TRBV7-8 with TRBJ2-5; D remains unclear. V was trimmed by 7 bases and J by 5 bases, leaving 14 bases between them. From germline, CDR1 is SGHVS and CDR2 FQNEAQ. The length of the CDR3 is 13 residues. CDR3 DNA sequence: TGTGCCAGCACCTTCGGTCTCGGTGAGACCCAGTACTTC. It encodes CASTFGLGETQYF.

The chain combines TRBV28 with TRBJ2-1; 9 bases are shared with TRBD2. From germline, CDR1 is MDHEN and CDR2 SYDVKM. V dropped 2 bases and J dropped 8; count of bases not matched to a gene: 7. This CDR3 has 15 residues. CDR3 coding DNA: TGTGCCAGCAGTTTAGGCGGGAGGGCCGGCTATGAGCAGTTCTTC. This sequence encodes CASSLGGRAGYEQFF.

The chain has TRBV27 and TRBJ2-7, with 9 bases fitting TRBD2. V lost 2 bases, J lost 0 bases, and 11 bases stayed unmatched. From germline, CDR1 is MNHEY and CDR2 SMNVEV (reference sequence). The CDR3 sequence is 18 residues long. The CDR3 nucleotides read TGTGCCAGCAGTTTAAAGGCGGGAGGGCCCCACCTCTCCTACGAGCAGTACTTC. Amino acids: CASSLKAGGPHLSYEQYF.

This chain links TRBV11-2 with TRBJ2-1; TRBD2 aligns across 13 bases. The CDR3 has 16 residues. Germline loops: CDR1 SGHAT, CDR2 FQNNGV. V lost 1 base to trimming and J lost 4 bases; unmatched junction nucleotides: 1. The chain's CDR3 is CASSLGGLAGYNEQFF. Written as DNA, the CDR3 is TGTGCCAGCAGCTTAGGGGGACTAGCGGGGTACAATGAGCAGTTCTTC.

The CDR3 sequence is CASRGDRTSSYNSPLHF. The CDR3 DNA reads TGTGCCAGCAGAGGGGACAGGACAAGCTCCTATAATTCACCCCTCCACTTT. The V and J genes are TRBV11-1 and TRBJ1-6; 8 nucleotides align to TRBD1. The germline CDR1 and CDR2 sequences are SGHAT and FQDESV (reference sequence). The V segment lost 6 bases and the J segment 0 bases; nucleotides outside the gene matches: 7. The CDR3 has 17 residues.

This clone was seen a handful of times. CDR3 in DNA: TGCAGCGTTACGGTCTCTAGCAATCAGCCCCAGCATTTT. It translates to CSVTVSSNQPQHF. The chain links TRBV29-1 to TRBJ1-5; no reliable D call. CDR1 is SQVTM and CDR2 is ANQGSEA in the germline V gene. Trimming cost V 5 bases and J 0 bases, with 8 bases left between them. This CDR3 comprises 13 residues. Variable domain in full (rest from reference TRBV29-1 and TRBJ1-5): SAVISQKPSRDICQRGTSLTIQCQVDSQVTMMFWYRQQPGQSLTLIATANQGSEATYESGFVIDKFPISRPNLTFSTLTVSNMSPEDSSIYLCSVTVSSNQPQHFGDGTRLSIL.

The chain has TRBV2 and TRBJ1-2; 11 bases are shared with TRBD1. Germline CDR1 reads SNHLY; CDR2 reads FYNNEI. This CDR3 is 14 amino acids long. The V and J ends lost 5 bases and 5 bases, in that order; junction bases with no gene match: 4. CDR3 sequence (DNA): TGTGCCAGCAGTTTGGACAGGGGGCCATATGGCTACACCTTC. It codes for CASSLDRGPYGYTF. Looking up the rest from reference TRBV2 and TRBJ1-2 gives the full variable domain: EPEVTQTPSHQVTQMGQEVILRCVPISNHLYFYWYRQILGQKVEFLVSFYNNEISEKSEIFDDQFSVERPDGSNFTLKIRSTKLEDSAMYFCASSLDRGPYGYTFGSGTRLTVV.

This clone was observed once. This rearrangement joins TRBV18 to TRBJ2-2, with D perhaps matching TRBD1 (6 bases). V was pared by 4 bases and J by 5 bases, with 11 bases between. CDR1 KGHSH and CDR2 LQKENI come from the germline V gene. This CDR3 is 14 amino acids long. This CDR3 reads CASSLAGQTGELFF. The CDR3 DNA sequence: TGTGCCAGCTCACTTGCAGGACAGACCGGGGAGCTGTTTTTT.

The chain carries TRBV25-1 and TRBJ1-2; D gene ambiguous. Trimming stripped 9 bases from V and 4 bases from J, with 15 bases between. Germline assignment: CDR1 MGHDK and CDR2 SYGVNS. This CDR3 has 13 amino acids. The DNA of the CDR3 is TGTGCCAGAACTTCCCCTCACGTCTATGGCTACACCTTC. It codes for CARTSPHVYGYTF.